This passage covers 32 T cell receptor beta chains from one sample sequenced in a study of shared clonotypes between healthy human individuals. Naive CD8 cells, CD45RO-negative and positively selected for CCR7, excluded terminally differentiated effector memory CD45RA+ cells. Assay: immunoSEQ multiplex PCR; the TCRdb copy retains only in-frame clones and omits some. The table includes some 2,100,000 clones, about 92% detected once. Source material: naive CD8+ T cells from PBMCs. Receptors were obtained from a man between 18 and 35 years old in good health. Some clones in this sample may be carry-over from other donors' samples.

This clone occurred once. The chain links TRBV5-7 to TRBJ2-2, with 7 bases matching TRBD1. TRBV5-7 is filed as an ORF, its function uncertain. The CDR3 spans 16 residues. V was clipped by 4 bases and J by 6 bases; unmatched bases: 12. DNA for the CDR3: TGTGCCAGCAGCACAGCCGGGACAGTGTGTCCCGGGGAGCTGTTTTTT. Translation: CASSTAGTVCPGELFF.

CDR3 in DNA: TGTGCCAGCAGCGGCGGGACTAGCGGGGGAAGGTACAATGAGCAGTTCTTC. Its translation is CASSGGTSGGRYNEQFF. The rearrangement links TRBV5-8 to TRBJ2-1; 14 bases fit TRBD2. The CDR3 is 17 amino acids. The germline CDR1 and CDR2 sequences are SGHTS and YDEGEE. V was clipped by 4 bases and J by 4 bases; unmatched bases: 7.

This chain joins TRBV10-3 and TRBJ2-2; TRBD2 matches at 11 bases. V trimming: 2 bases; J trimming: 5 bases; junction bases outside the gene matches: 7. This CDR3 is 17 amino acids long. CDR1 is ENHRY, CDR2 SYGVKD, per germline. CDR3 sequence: CAISEVAGGPGTGELFF. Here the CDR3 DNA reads TGTGCCATCAGTGAGGTAGCGGGAGGGCCGGGGACCGGGGAGCTGTTTTTT.

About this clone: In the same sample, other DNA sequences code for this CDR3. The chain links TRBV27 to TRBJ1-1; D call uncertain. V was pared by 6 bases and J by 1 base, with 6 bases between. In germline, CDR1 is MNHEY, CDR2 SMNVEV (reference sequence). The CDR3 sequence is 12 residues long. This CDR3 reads CASREGNTEAFF. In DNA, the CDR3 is TGTGCCAGCAGGGAGGGGAACACTGAAGCTTTCTTT.

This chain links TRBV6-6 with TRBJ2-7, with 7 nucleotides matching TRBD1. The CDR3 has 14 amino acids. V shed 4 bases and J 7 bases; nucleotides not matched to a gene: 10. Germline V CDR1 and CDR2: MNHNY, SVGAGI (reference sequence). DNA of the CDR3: TGTGCCAGCAGTTCCGGGACAGCCACAATAGAGCAGTACTTC. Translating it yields CASSSGTATIEQYF.

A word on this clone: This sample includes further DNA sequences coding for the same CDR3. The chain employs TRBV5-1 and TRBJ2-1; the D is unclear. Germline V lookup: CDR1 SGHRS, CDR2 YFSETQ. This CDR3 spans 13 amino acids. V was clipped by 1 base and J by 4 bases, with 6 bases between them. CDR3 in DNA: TGCGCCAGCAGCTTGAACGGGTACAATGAGCAGTTCTTC. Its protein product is CASSLNGYNEQFF.

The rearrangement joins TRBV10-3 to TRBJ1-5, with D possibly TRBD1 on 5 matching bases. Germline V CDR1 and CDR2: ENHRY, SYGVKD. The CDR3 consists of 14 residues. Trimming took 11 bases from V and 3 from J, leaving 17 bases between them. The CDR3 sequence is CAAAAGDVNQPQHF. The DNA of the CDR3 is TGTGCCGCCGCGGCTGGGGACGTCAATCAGCCCCAGCATTTT.

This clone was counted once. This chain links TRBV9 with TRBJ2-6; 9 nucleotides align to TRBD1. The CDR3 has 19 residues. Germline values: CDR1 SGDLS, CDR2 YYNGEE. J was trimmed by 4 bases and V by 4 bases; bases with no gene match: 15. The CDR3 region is CASSLRRTGDVKGANVLTF. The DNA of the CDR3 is TGTGCCAGCAGCCTTCGACGGACAGGGGACGTAAAAGGGGCCAACGTCCTGACTTTC.

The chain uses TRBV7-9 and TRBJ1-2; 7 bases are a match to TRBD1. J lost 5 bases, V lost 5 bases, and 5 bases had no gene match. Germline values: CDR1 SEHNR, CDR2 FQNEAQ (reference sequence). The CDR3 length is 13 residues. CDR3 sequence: CASSDTGAYGYTF. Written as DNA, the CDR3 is TGTGCCAGCAGCGATACAGGGGCATATGGCTACACCTTC.

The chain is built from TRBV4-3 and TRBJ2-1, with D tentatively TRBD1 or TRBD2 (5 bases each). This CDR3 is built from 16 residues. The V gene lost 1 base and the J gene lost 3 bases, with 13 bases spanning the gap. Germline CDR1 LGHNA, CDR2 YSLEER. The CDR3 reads CASSQGHRDRYNEQFF. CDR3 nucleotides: TGCGCCAGCAGCCAAGGTCACCGGGACCGCTACAATGAGCAGTTCTTC.

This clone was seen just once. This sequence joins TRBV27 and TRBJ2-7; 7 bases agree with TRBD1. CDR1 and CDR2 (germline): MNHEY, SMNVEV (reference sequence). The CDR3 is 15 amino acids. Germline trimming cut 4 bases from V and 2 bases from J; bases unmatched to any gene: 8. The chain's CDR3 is CASSSIGTATYEQYF. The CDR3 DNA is TGTGCCAGCAGTTCGATCGGGACAGCTACCTACGAGCAGTACTTC.

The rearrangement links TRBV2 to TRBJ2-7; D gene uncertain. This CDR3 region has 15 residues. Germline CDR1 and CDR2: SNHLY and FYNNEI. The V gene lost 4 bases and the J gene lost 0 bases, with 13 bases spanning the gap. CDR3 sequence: CASSGRDRRSYEQYF. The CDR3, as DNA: TGTGCCAGCAGTGGTCGTGATCGTCGCTCCTACGAGCAGTACTTC.

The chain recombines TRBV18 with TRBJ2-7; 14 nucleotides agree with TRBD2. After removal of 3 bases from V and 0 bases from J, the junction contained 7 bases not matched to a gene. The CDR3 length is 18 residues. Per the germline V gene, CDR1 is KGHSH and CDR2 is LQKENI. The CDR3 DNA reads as TGTGCCAGCTCACCCTCGGGGACTAGCGGGGGCCTCTCCTACGAGCAGTACTTC. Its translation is CASSPSGTSGGLSYEQYF.

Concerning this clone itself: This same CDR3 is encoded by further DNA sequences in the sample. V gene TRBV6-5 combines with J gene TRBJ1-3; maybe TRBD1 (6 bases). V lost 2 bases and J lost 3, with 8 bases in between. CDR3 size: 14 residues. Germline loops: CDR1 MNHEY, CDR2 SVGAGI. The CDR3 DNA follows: TGTGCCAGCAGTTACAGGGGGGGTGGAAACACCATATATTTT. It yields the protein CASSYRGGGNTIYF.

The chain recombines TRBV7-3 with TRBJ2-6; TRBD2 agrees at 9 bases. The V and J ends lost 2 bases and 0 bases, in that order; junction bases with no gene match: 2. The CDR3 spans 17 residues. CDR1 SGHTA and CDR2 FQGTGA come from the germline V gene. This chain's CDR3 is CASSLRGRASGANVLTF. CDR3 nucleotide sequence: TGTGCCAGCAGCTTACGCGGGAGGGCCTCTGGGGCCAACGTCCTGACTTTC.

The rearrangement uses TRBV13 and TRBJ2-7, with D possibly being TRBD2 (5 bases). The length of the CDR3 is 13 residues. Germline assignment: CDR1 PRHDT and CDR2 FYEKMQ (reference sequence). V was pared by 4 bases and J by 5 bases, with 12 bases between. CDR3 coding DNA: TGTGCCAGCAGCTCGCTAGCTCTCCACGAGCAGTACTTC. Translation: CASSSLALHEQYF.

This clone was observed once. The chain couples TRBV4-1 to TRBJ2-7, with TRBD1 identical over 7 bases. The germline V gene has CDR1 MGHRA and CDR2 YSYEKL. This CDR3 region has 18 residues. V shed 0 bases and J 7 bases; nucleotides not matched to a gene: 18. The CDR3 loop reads CASSQEHRDRPILREQYF. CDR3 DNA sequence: TGCGCCAGCAGCCAAGAACATCGGGACAGACCCATTTTACGGGAGCAGTACTTC.

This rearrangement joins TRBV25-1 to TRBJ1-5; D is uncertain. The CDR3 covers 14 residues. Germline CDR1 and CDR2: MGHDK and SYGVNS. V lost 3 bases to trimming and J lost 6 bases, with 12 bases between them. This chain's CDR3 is CASSEGLGFQPQHF. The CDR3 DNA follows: TGTGCCAGCAGTGAGGGCCTCGGGTTTCAGCCCCAGCATTTT.

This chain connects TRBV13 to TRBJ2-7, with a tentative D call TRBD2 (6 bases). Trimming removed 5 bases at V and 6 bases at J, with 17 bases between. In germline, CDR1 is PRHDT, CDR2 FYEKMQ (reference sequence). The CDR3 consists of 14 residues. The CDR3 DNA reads TGTGCCAGCAGCCTTAGACTCGCGGGGCGCGAGCAGTACTTC. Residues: CASSLRLAGREQYF. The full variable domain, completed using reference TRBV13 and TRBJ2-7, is AAGVIQSPRHLIKEKRETATLKCYPIPRHDTVYWYQQGPGQDPQFLISFYEKMQSDKGSIPDRFSAQQFSDYHSELNMSSLELGDSALYFCASSLRLAGREQYFGPGTRLTVT.

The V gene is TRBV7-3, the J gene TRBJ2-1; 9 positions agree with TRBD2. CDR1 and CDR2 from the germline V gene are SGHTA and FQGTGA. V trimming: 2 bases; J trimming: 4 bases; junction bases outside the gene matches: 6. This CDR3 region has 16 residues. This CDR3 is CASSLVGLAGYNEQFF. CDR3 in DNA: TGTGCCAGCAGCTTAGTGGGCCTAGCGGGGTACAATGAGCAGTTCTTC.

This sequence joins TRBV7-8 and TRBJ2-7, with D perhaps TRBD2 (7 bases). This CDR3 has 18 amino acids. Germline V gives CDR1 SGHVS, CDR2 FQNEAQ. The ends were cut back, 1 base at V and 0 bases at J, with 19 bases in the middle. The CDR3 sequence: CASSLELAARGGSYEQYF. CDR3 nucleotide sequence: TGTGCCAGCAGCTTAGAGCTAGCGGCCAGGGGAGGCTCCTACGAGCAGTACTTC.

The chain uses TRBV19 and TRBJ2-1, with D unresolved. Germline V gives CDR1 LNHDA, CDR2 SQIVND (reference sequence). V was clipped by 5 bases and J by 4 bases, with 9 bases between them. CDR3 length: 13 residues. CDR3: CASSWARYNEQFF. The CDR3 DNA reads TGTGCCAGTAGTTGGGCCAGGTACAATGAGCAGTTCTTC.

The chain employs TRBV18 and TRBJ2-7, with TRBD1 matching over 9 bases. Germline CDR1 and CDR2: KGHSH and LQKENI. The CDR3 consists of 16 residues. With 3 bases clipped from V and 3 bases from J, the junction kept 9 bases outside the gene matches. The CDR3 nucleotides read TGTGCCAGCTCACCCCCCCCGGGACAGGGACTCTACGAGCAGTACTTC. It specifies CASSPPPGQGLYEQYF.

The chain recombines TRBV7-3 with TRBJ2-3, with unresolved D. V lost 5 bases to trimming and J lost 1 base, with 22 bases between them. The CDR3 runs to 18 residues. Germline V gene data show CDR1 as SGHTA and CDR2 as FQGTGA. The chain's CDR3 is CASSLTVLMGVGTDTQYF. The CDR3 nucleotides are TGTGCCAGCAGCCTCACCGTCCTTATGGGTGTGGGCACAGATACGCAGTATTTT.

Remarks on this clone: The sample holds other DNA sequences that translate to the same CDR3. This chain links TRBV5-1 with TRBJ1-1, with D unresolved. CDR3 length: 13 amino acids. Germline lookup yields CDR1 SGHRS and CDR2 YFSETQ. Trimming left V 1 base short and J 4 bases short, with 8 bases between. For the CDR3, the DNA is TGCGCCAGCAGCTTGAGTTTAGGCACTGAAGCTTTCTTT. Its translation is CASSLSLGTEAFF.

CDR3 in DNA: TGCGCCAGCAGCTTGGCCGGCGGGGTAGACAATGAGCAGTTCTTC. It specifies CASSLAGGVDNEQFF. The chain couples TRBV5-1 to TRBJ2-1; tentatively, D is TRBD2 (6 bases). The V gene's germline CDR1 is SGHRS and CDR2 YFSETQ. Trimming pared 0 bases from V and 5 bases from J, leaving 12 bases between. This CDR3 region has 15 residues.

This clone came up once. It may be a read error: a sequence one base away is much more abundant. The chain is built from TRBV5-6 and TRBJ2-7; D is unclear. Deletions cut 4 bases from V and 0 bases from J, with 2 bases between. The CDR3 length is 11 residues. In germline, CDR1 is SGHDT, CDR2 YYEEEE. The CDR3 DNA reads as TGTGCCAGCAGCGGCTCCTACGAGCAGTACTTC. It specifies CASSGSYEQYF.

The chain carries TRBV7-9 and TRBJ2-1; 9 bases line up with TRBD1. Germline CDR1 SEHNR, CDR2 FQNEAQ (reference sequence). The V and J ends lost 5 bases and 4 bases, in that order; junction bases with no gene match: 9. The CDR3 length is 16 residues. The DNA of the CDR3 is TGTGCCAGCAGCACACCTAACAGGGGGCTGTACAATGAGCAGTTCTTC. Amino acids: CASSTPNRGLYNEQFF.

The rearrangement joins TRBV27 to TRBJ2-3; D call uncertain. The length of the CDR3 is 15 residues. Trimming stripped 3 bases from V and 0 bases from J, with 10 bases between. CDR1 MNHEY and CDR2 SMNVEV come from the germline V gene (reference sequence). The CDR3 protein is CASSFWPLSTDTQYF. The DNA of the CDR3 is TGTGCCAGCAGTTTTTGGCCTCTGAGCACAGATACGCAGTATTTT.

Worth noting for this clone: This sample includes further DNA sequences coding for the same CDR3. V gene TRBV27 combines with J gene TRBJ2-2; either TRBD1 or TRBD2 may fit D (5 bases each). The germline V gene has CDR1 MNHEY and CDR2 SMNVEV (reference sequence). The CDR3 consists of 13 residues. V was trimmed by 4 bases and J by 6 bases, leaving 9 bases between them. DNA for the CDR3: TGTGCCAGCAGTTCACGAGGGGCCGGGGAGCTGTTTTTT. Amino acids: CASSSRGAGELFF.

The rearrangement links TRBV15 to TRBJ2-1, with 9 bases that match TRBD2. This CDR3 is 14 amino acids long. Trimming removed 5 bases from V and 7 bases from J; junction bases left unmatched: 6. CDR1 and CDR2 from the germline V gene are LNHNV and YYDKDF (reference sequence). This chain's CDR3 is CATSDRAGGNEQFF. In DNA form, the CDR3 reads TGTGCCACCAGCGACCGTGCGGGAGGGAATGAGCAGTTCTTC.

Here the CDR3 reads CASSFKKLAVDQETQYF. The CDR3 bases are TGTGCCAGCAGCTTCAAAAAACTAGCGGTCGATCAAGAGACCCAGTACTTC. The chain recombines TRBV7-8 with TRBJ2-5; 8 bases align to TRBD2. V shed 3 bases, J shed 2 bases, and the junction held 11 bases outside the gene matches. The germline V gene has CDR1 SGHVS and CDR2 FQNEAQ. The CDR3 covers 17 residues.